The 18 T cell receptor beta chains below come from one sample, sequenced in a study of blood T cell repertoires in COVID-19. This table comes from immunoSEQ multiplex PCR, and its TCRdb copy is limited to in-frame clones, with some not included. The sample includes roughly 260,000 clones, about nine tenths of them seen just once. Sequences were obtained from peripheral blood. The receptors originated from a woman younger than 45 with COVID-19, enrolled during active disease.

This clone came up a few times. The CDR3: CASSAGTSADNEQFF. The CDR3, as DNA: TGTGCCAGCAGTGCCGGGACTAGCGCTGACAATGAGCAGTTCTTC. The V gene is TRBV6-2 or TRBV6-3, the J gene TRBJ2-1, with TRBD2 matching 10 bases. Trimming removed 5 bases from V and 5 bases from J; junction bases left unmatched: 6. Germline V gene sequence: CDR1 MNHEY, CDR2 SVGEGT. The CDR3 runs to 15 residues.

The CDR3 region is CASSQGTGTTFF. The CDR3 DNA sequence: TGCGCCAGCAGCCAAGGGACAGGGACCACTTTCTTT. The rearrangement links TRBV4-1 to TRBJ1-1; TRBD1 matches 8 bases. The J segment lost 12 bases and the V segment lost 1 base, leaving 4 bases of the junction unmatched. Germline CDR1 reads MGHRA; CDR2 reads YSYEKL. The CDR3 contains 12 residues.

The chain employs TRBV3-1 (or the pseudogene TRBV3-2) and TRBJ1-6, with D possibly matching TRBD1 (6 bases). CDR3 length: 14 amino acids. Germline V CDR1 and CDR2: LGHDT, YNNKEL (reference sequence). The V end lost 4 bases, the J end lost 12 bases, and 16 bases lay between the germline ends. The CDR3 region is CASSLTGTHLPLHF. The CDR3 DNA sequence: TGTGCCAGCAGCCTGACCGGGACACACTTACCCCTCCACTTT.

This clone has ten or more counts. CDR3 sequence (DNA): TGCGCCAGCAGGGAGGGATCTAGCAATCAGCCCCAGCATTTT. Translated: CASREGSSNQPQHF. The chain is built from TRBV5-1 and TRBJ1-5; the D is unclear. The CDR3 runs 14 residues. In germline, CDR1 is SGHRS, CDR2 YFSETQ. The ends were cut back, 5 bases at V and 0 bases at J, with 9 bases in the middle. Based on the CDR3 plus reference TRBV5-1 and TRBJ1-5, the full variable domain is KAGVTQTPRYLIKTRGQQVTLSCSPISGHRSVSWYQQTPGQGLQFLFEYFSETQRNKGNFPGRFSGRQFSNSRSEMNVSTLELGDSALYLCASREGSSNQPQHFGDGTRLSIL.

The chain is built from TRBV10-2 and TRBJ2-7, with 12 bases that match TRBD1. The J segment lost 5 bases and the V segment lost 2 bases, leaving 1 base of the junction unmatched. This CDR3 spans 14 amino acids. Germline V gives CDR1 WSHSY, CDR2 SAAADI. The CDR3 protein is CASSEGDRGHEQYF. CDR3 DNA: TGCGCCAGCAGTGAGGGGGACAGGGGGCACGAGCAGTACTTC.

The chain carries TRBV27 and TRBJ1-6; 9 bases map to TRBD1. Germline CDR1 and CDR2: MNHEY and SMNVEV (reference sequence). This CDR3 region has 16 residues. V lost 3 bases to trimming and J lost 8 bases; unmatched junction nucleotides: 8. The DNA of the CDR3 is TGTGCCAGCAGTTTCTTCGCGACAGGGGGGGATTCACCCCTCCACTTT. Amino acid sequence: CASSFFATGGDSPLHF.

The J gene is TRBJ2-3, the V gene TRBV6-5; D might be TRBD2 (5 bases). Looked up from germline, CDR1 is MNHEY and CDR2 is SVGAGI. Trimming stripped 7 bases from V and 1 base from J, with 9 bases between. CDR3 length equals 13 residues. The CDR3 spells CASKGGRTDTQYF. CDR3 coding DNA: TGTGCCAGCAAAGGAGGCCGCACAGATACGCAGTATTTT.

The CDR3 loop reads CASSLGAGYGYTF. The DNA for the CDR3 is TGTGCCAGCAGCTTGGGGGCAGGGTATGGCTACACCTTC. The rearrangement links TRBV7-9 to TRBJ1-2, with a tentative D call TRBD1 (6 bases). The CDR3 is 13 residues long. CDR1 is SEHNR and CDR2 is FQNEAQ in the germline V gene (reference sequence). Trimming stripped 3 bases from V and 5 bases from J, with 10 bases between.

The sample holds many counts of this clone. This chain connects TRBV10-1 to TRBJ1-1; D might be TRBD1 (6 bases). Germline assignment: CDR1 WNHNN and CDR2 SYGVQD (reference sequence). This CDR3 has 13 amino acids. Trimming took off 3 bases at V and 1 base at J, with 6 bases between the two ends. For the CDR3, the DNA is TGCGCCAGCAGTGACAGGGGGAACACTGAAGCTTTCTTT. Translated, it gives CASSDRGNTEAFF.

The V gene is TRBV2, the J gene TRBJ1-5; TRBD1 matches at 7 bases. The junction had 9 bases not matched to a gene; V was cut back by 7 bases and J by 0 bases. There are 16 residues in the CDR3. From germline, CDR1 is SNHLY and CDR2 FYNNEI. Here the CDR3 reads CASIRDRAYSNQPQHF. The CDR3 DNA reads TGTGCCAGCATTAGAGACAGGGCCTATAGCAATCAGCCCCAGCATTTT. The entire variable domain, with the rest obtained from reference TRBV2 and TRBJ1-5, is as follows: EPEVTQTPSHQVTQMGQEVILRCVPISNHLYFYWYRQILGQKVEFLVSFYNNEISEKSEIFDDQFSVERPDGSNFTLKIRSTKLEDSAMYFCASIRDRAYSNQPQHFGDGTRLSIL.

The J gene is TRBJ2-5, the V gene TRBV20-1, with D possibly being TRBD1 (5 bases). CDR1 and CDR2 from the germline V gene are DFQATT and SNEGSKA (reference sequence). The CDR3 is 11 residues long. Trimming took off 6 bases at V and 1 base at J, with 6 bases between the two ends. The CDR3, as DNA: TGCAGTGCCGACAGCCAAGAGACCCAGTACTTC. It encodes CSADSQETQYF.

This clone was seen only once. The chain employs TRBV19 and TRBJ2-7; 11 bases fit TRBD1. V gave up 5 bases and J gave up 2 bases; unmatched junction bases: 5. Germline V gene sequence: CDR1 LNHDA, CDR2 SQIVND (reference sequence). CDR3 length: 15 residues. CDR3 region: CASSSRDRGTYEQYF. Written as DNA, the CDR3 is TGTGCCAGTAGTTCCCGGGACAGGGGGACCTACGAGCAGTACTTC.

V and J are TRBV19 and TRBJ2-3; 10 nucleotides align to TRBD2. This CDR3 comprises 19 residues. CDR1 and CDR2 from the germline V gene are LNHDA and SQIVND (reference sequence). V trimming: 0 bases; J trimming: 5 bases; junction bases outside the gene matches: 14. Written as DNA, the CDR3 is TGTGCCAGTAGTATAGATTCTGGTAATCTAGCGGGAGTGAGAGATACGCAGTATTTT. Its protein product is CASSIDSGNLAGVRDTQYF. The complete variable domain, with remaining parts taken from reference TRBV19 and TRBJ2-3, reads DGGITQSPKYLFRKEGQNVTLSCEQNLNHDAMYWYRQDPGQGLRLIYYSQIVNDFQKGDIAEGYSVSREKKESFPLTVTSAQKNPTAFYLCASSIDSGNLAGVRDTQYFGPGTRLTVL.

There are a few counts of this clone. This chain joins TRBV15 and TRBJ2-7; D remains ambiguous. V lost 0 bases, J lost 1 base, and 7 bases lay in between. The CDR3 runs to 14 residues. From germline, CDR1 is LNHNV and CDR2 YYDKDF (reference sequence). The chain's CDR3 is CATSRDGESYEQYF. Written as DNA, the CDR3 is TGTGCCACCAGCAGAGATGGAGAGTCCTACGAGCAGTACTTC.

In DNA, the CDR3 is TGCGCCAGCAGCTTGGGGGGGACAGGACACAATCAGCCCCAGCATTTT. Its translation is CASSLGGTGHNQPQHF. J is TRBJ1-5 and V is TRBV5-1, with 8 bases aligning to TRBD1. Germline V gene data show CDR1 as SGHRS and CDR2 as YFSETQ. CDR3 length: 16 residues. Trimming at V came to 0 bases and at J to 3 bases, leaving 5 bases not matched to a gene.

This clone was detected only once. The DNA for the CDR3 is TGTGCCAGCCGTGCGTTTAACACTGAAGCTTTCTTT. Its protein product is CASRAFNTEAFF. The chain combines TRBV2 with TRBJ1-1, with no clear D. This CDR3 is 12 amino acids long. V gave up 8 bases and J gave up 2 bases, with 9 bases separating them. Germline V CDR1 and CDR2: SNHLY, FYNNEI.

The V and J genes are TRBV30 and TRBJ1-4; D gene unclear. Germline loops: CDR1 GTSNPN, CDR2 SVGIG (reference sequence). V lost 2 bases and J lost 7, with 5 bases in between. CDR3 length: 11 amino acids. CDR3 in amino acids: CAWSFREKLFF. For the CDR3, the DNA is TGTGCCTGGAGTTTCCGTGAAAAACTGTTTTTT.

The V call is TRBV6-2 or TRBV6-3, the J call TRBJ2-1; 8 bases align to TRBD2. CDR1 is MNHEY and CDR2 is SVGEGT in the germline V gene. V gave up 6 bases and J gave up 0 bases; unmatched junction bases: 10. This CDR3 is 17 amino acids long. The CDR3 loop reads CASSPRGGLDSYNEQFF. DNA of the CDR3: TGTGCCAGCAGCCCTCGAGGGGGACTAGACTCCTACAATGAGCAGTTCTTC.